This TCR beta chain was documented in a study of OX40 agonist ivuxolimab in advanced cancers. Some clones are missing from TCRdb's copy, which holds only in-frame ones; the method was immunoSEQ multiplex PCR. The sample lists tens of thousands of clones; over 75% were seen once. The CDR3 spans 15 residues. Looked up from germline, CDR1 is SEHNR and CDR2 is FQNEAQ (reference sequence). The germline V and J ends were trimmed by 3 bases and 8 bases, with 17 bases remaining between them. The TCR sequence derives from an adult with an advanced solid tumor such as melanoma, head and neck, liver or kidney cancer. The V and J genes are TRBV7-9 and TRBJ2-1, with TRBD2 as a possible D gene (6 bases). The material was CD4+ or CD8+ T cells sorted from blood, obtained in a trial of the OX40 agonist ivuxolimab. The CDR3: CASSLGRTGWDEQFF. The CDR3 DNA reads TGTGCCAGCAGCTTGGGGAGGACTGGGTGGGATGAGCAGTTCTTC.